The source of this TCR beta chain is a study of CD8+ T cells in alopecia areata. Study background: Tofacitinib was taken orally by treated patients, and the dose was 5 to 10 mg twice daily. Regarding the study as a whole: Alopecia totalis/universalis scalp especially showed more expanded CD8+ clones than normal scalp.

Germline V gene data show CDR1 as SGHAT and CDR2 as FQNNGV. The CDR3 extends over 15 amino acids. The V end lost 0 bases, the J end lost 5 bases, and 13 bases lay between the germline ends. A note on this clone: Its antigen is still unknown.

RNA, once extracted, was reverse transcribed into cDNA for use as the sequencing template. TCRdb's copy holds only in-frame clones and misses some; the assay was immunoSEQ multiplex PCR. The data show about 130,000 clones, with approximately 49% seen just once and about 19% held by the top ten. This TCR derives from a human donor with alopecia areata. The chain joins TRBV11-2 to TRBJ2-5; D unresolved. Sample: CD8+ T cells sorted from blood, taken at week 0. The CDR3: CASSLESDPAETQYF. CDR3 DNA sequence: TGTGCCAGCAGCTTAGAGTCGGACCCAGCGGAGACCCAGTACTTC.